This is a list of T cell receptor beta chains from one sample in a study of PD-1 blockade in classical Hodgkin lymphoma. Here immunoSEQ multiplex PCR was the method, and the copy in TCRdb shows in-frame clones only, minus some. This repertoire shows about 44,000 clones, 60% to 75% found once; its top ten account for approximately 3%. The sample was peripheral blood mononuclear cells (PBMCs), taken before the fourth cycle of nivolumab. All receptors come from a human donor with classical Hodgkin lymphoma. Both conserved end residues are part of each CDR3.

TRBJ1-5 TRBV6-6 CASSYEQGVGPQHF
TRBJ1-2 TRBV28 CASSYGWTALYGYTF
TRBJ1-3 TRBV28 CASSLPGRSGNTIYF
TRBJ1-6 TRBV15 CATSRDRTRNSPLHF
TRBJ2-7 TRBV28 CASTHYRDRVYEQYF
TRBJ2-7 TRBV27 CASSLLPQGGYEQYF
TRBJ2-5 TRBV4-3 CASSQDGTRGETQYF
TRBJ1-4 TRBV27 CASSVSDRSNEKLFF
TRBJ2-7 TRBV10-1 CASSVLRTGGIYEQYF
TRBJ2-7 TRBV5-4 CASSLGGGTGYEQYF
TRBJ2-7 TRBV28 CASSLSSSYEQYF
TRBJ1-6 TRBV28 CASSSPTRNSPLHF
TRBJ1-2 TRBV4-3 CASSGRTGGYGYTF
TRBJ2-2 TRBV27 CASSLRPYPTGELFF
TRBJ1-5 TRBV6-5 CASSSDSYQPQHF